The T cell receptor (beta chain) described here comes from a study of blood T cell repertoires in COVID-19. Looking at the study overall: The samples span acute and convalescent COVID-19 from the United States, Italy and Spain. Nucleic acid was either cDNA or gDNA, and it came from T cells, B-cell-depleted T cells, or PBMCs.

Participant age was about 18 to 89 years, and participants resided in approximately 25 US areas. This CDR3 is 14 amino acids long. Deletions cut 8 bases from V and 2 bases from J, with 15 bases between. CDR1 ENHRY and CDR2 SYGVKD come from the germline V gene. This clone was observed a handful of times. This table comes from immunoSEQ multiplex PCR, and its TCRdb copy is limited to in-frame clones, with some not included. The table lists roughly 300,000 clones, around 87% of them singletons. The TCR originated in a woman aged 30 to 39 who had recovered from COVID-19. This chain links TRBV10-3 with TRBJ1-2; tentatively, D is TRBD1 (5 bases). Sequencing input: PBMCs or T cells enriched from blood (not recorded which). The CDR3 region has the DNA TGTGCCATCGCCTCCGGAGGGGTAAACTATGGCTACACCTTC. Protein product: CAIASGGVNYGYTF.